The TCR beta chain under discussion was sequenced for a study of blood T cell repertoires in COVID-19. Across the study: From T cells, B-cell-depleted T cells, or PBMCs came the material, which was cDNA or gDNA.

V gave up 2 bases and J gave up 0 bases; unmatched junction bases: 3. This CDR3 is built from 15 residues. The germline V gene encodes CDR1 SNHLY and CDR2 FYNNEI. Seattle's enrolled individuals joined amid active infection and were then monitored longitudinally. Original methodology: Researchers report that nucleated cell counts were estimated from reference gene primer amplification. Profiled with immunoSEQ multiplex PCR; TCRdb holds only in-frame clones, not every one. V, J and clone size are those of that table, while D and trimming were read from the DNA. Among tens of thousands of clones listed, 75% to 90% were seen once.

The TCR sequence derives from a man aged 55-75 years with COVID-19, enrolled during active disease. The V call is TRBV2, the J call TRBJ2-7; 8 bases align to TRBD2. The material sequenced was peripheral blood. The CDR3 nucleotides are TGTGCCAGCAGTGAACGGGGGGGGTTCTCCTACGAGCAGTACTTC. Its translation is CASSERGGFSYEQYF.